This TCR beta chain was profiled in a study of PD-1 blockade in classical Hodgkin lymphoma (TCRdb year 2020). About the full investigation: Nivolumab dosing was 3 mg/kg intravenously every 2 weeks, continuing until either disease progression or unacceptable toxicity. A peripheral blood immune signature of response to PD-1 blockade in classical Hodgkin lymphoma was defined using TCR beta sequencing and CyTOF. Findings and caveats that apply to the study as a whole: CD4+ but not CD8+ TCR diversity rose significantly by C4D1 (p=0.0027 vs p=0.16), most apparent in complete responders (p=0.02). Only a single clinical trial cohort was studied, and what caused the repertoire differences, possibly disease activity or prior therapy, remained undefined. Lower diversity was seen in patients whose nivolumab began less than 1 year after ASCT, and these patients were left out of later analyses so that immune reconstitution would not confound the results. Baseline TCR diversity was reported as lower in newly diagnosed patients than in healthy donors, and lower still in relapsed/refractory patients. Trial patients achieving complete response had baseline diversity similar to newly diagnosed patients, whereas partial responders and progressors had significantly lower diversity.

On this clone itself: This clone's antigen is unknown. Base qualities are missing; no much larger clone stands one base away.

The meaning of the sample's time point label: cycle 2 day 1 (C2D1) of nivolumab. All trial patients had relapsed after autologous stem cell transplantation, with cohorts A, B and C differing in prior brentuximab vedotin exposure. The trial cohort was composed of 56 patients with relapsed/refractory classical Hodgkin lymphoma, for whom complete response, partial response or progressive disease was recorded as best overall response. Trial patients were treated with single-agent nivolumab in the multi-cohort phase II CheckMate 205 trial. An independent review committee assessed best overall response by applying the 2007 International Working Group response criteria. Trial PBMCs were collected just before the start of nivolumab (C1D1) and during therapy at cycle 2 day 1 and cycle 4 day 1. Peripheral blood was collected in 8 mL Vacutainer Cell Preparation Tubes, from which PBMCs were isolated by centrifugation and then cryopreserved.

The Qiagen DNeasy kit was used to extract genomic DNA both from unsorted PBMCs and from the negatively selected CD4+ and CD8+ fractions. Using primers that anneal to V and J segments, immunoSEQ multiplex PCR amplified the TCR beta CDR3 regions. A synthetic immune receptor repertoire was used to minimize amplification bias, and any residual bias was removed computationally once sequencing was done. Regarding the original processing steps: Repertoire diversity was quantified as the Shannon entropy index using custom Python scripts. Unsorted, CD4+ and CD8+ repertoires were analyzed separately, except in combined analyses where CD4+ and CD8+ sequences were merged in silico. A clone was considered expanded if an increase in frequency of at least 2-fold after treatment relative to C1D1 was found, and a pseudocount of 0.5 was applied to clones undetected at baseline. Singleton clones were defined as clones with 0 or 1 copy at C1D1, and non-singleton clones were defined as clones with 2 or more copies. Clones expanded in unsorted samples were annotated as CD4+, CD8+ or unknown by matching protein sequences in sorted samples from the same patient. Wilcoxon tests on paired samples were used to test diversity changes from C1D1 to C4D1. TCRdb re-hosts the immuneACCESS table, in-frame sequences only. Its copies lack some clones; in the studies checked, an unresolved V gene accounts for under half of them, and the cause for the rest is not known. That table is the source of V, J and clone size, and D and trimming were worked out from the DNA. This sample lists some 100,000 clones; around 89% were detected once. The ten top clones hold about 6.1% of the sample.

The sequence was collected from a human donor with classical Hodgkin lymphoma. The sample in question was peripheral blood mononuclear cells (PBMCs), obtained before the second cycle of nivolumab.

Here is the DNA: TGTGCCAGCAGCTTCGAAGGGACACCCTCTGGGGCCAACGTCCTGACTTTC. Protein translation: CASSFEGTPSGANVLTF. The chain couples TRBV7-3 to TRBJ2-6; the best D guess is TRBD1, with 6 bases matching. V drops 3 bases and J drops 0 bases, leaving 12 bases in between. The germline V gene sets CDR1 to SGHTA and CDR2 to FQGTGA. From the cysteine up to the phenylalanine, the CDR3 has a length of 17 residues. Only the CDR3 portion is preserved as DNA: 51 bases, with reading frame beginning at the first base.